These 15 T cell receptor beta chains were sequenced from one sample in a study of T-cell reconstitution after alpha-beta-depleted transplantation in children. Unique molecular identifiers were used in preparing the TCRbeta library. TCRdb itself ran the PCR reads through MiXCR, one entry per CDR3 protein. The repertoire holds approximately 640,000 distinct CDR3 sequences, with 16% as singletons. The sample here was PBMCs from the stem cell graft donor, taken from the stem cell graft. Source of these receptors: a human donor who donated a stem cell graft to a child with acute myeloid leukemia.

This clonotype was counted ten times or more. The chain carries TRBV5-6 and TRBJ2-1, with D uncertain. The CDR3 runs to 15 residues. Looked up from germline, CDR1 is SGHDT and CDR2 is YYEEEE. Trimming took off 3 bases at V and 0 bases at J, with 10 bases between the two ends. As DNA, the CDR3 is TGTGCCAGCAGCTCCTTTAAGAGCTCCTACAATGAGCAGTTCTTC. Translation: CASSSFKSSYNEQFF.

The V gene is TRBV28, the J gene TRBJ1-2; D not certain. The CDR3 is 16 residues long. CDR1 is MDHEN, CDR2 SYDVKM, per germline. Trimming took off 1 base at V and 0 bases at J, with 12 bases between the two ends. This CDR3 is CASSLYVVEANYGYTF. The CDR3 DNA reads as TGTGCCAGCAGTTTATATGTTGTGGAGGCTAACTATGGCTACACCTTC.

This clonotype was recorded many times. A junction boundary mismatches the germline segment, possibly from a read error. The chain carries TRBV12-3 or TRBV12-4 and TRBJ2-1; no firm D call. The CDR3 has 11 amino acids. CDR3 nucleotides: TGTGCCAGCAGTGTATACAGTGAGCAGTTCTTC. Translating gives CASSVYSEQFF.

Many counts were recorded for this clonotype. The J gene is TRBJ2-3, the V gene TRBV20-1, with D possibly matching TRBD1 (6 bases). Trimming took off 7 bases at V and 3 bases at J, with 14 bases between the two ends. Germline V gene sequence: CDR1 DFQATT, CDR2 SNEGSKA (reference sequence). This CDR3 contains 13 residues. CDR3: CSVGAQGTDTQYF. The CDR3 DNA is TGCAGTGTGGGGGCGCAGGGAACAGATACGCAGTATTTT.

The rearrangement links TRBV25-1 to TRBJ1-5; no reliable D call. The germline CDR1 and CDR2 sequences are MGHDK and SYGVNS. Trimming pared 1 base from V and 7 bases from J, leaving 11 bases between. This CDR3 comprises 14 residues. Here the CDR3 reads CASSESRTAQPQHF. CDR3 sequence (DNA): TGTGCCAGCAGTGAATCCCGCACCGCCCAGCCCCAGCATTTT.

The table lists this clonotype with many counts. This CDR3 reads CASSRGGPLGLLFF. The DNA for the CDR3 is TGTGCCAGCAGTCGCGGGGGGCCTTTGGGGTTGTTGTTCTTC. V gene TRBV12-3 or TRBV12-4 combines with J gene TRBJ2-1, with 8 positions matching TRBD2. Trimming took 5 bases from V and 15 from J; bases not matched to a gene: 15. The CDR3 sequence is 14 residues long.

This clonotype has just a few counts. The chain couples TRBV7-2 to TRBJ2-7, with D possibly matching TRBD1 (6 bases). The V and J ends lost 4 bases and 1 base respectively, with 8 bases between them. Germline CDR1 reads SGHTA; CDR2 reads FQGNSA. CDR3 length equals 13 residues. The CDR3 coding sequence is TGTGCCAGCAGCTCGACAGGTTCCTACGAGCAGTACGTC. Residues: CASSSTGSYEQYV.

V is TRBV2 and J is TRBJ1-2, with D unresolved. The CDR3 totals 12 residues. The V gene's germline CDR1 is SNHLY and CDR2 FYNNEI. Trimming removed 8 bases at V and 5 bases at J, with 12 bases between. Written as DNA, the CDR3 is TGTGCCAGCCAGGCCGGAACATATGGCTACACCTTC. This encodes CASQAGTYGYTF.

This clonotype appeared a few times. V gene TRBV12-3 or TRBV12-4 combines with J gene TRBJ1-4, with D unresolved. This CDR3 spans 17 amino acids. V lost 5 bases, J lost 10 bases, and 26 bases lay in between. CDR3 DNA: TGTGCCAGCAGTGCCCAAACCTCCGGGGATGCGGATGGAAAACTGTTTTTT. Translated: CASSAQTSGDADGKLFF.

This clonotype was seen only a few times. The rearrangement links TRBV5-1 to TRBJ2-1, with TRBD2 matching 8 bases. With 2 bases clipped from V and 4 bases from J, the junction kept 2 bases outside the gene matches. Germline V gives CDR1 SGHRS, CDR2 YFSETQ. The CDR3 runs 14 residues. CDR3 sequence (DNA): TGCGCCAGCAGCTTCGGGGGGGATTACAATGAGCAGTTCTTC. Translated: CASSFGGDYNEQFF.

This sequence joins TRBV12-3 or TRBV12-4 and TRBJ2-4; D is perhaps TRBD1 (6 bases). CDR3 length equals 14 residues. V lost 4 bases to trimming and J lost 9 bases, with 16 bases between them. CDR3 amino acids: CASSWARRGVIQYF. CDR3 sequence (DNA): TGTGCCAGCAGTTGGGCTCGCAGGGGAGTCATTCAGTACTTC.

This clonotype was seen a handful of times. This chain connects TRBV2 to TRBJ1-6; weak D call: TRBD1 (5 bases). Germline-derived CDR1 and CDR2 are SNHLY and FYNNEI. V lost 6 bases and J lost 14, with 32 bases in between. The CDR3 loop spans 18 amino acids. The CDR3 is CASSGNPPTGFSSSALHF. The CDR3, as DNA: TGTGCCAGCAGCGGAAATCCTCCCACAGGTTTCTCCTCTTCGGCCCTCCACTTT.

The chain couples TRBV7-2 to TRBJ2-4, with 7 positions matching TRBD1. Losses at the gene ends were 4 bases for V and 9 bases for J; bases not matched to a gene: 12. The CDR3 length is 15 residues. Germline lookup yields CDR1 SGHTA and CDR2 FQGNSA. CDR3 sequence (DNA): TGTGCCAGCAGCTCCGATAGGCAGGGGGTGGTCATTCAGTACTTC. Translated: CASSSDRQGVVIQYF. Drawing the rest from reference TRBV7-2 and TRBJ2-4, the complete variable domain is GAGVSQSPSNKVTEKGKDVELRCDPISGHTALYWYRQSLGQGLEFLIYFQGNSAPDKSGLPSDRFSAERTGGSVSTLTIQRTQQEDSAVYLCASSSDRQGVVIQYFGAGTRLSVL.

This clonotype was picked up a small number of times. The chain is built from TRBV29-1 and TRBJ1-1, with a tentative D call TRBD1 (6 bases). The CDR3 consists of 14 residues. Germline V gene lookup returns CDR1 SQVTM and CDR2 ANQGSEA. The V and J ends lost 6 bases and 2 bases respectively, with 16 bases between them. The CDR3 sequence is CSVGGFWGNTEAFF. For the CDR3, the DNA is TGCAGCGTGGGGGGCTTTTGGGGTAACACTGAAGCTTTCTTT. Drawing the rest from reference TRBV29-1 and TRBJ1-1, the complete variable domain is SAVISQKPSRDICQRGTSLTIQCQVDSQVTMMFWYRQQPGQSLTLIATANQGSEATYESGFVIDKFPISRPNLTFSTLTVSNMSPEDSSIYLCSVGGFWGNTEAFFGQGTRLTVV.

There are many counts of this clonotype. The chain combines TRBV15 with TRBJ2-2; no clear D. This CDR3 has 15 amino acids. Germline values: CDR1 LNHNV, CDR2 YYDKDF (reference sequence). The V gene lost 4 bases and the J gene lost 4 bases, with 13 bases spanning the gap. CDR3 in amino acids: CATSNLLLGTGELFF. For the CDR3, the DNA is TGTGCCACCAGCAACCTTCTACTTGGCACCGGGGAGCTGTTTTTT.